Included here is one TCR beta chain sequence, with context. What it binds is unknown. The data are from a study of OX40 agonist ivuxolimab in advanced cancers. Study in general: Aged about 23 to 80 with a mean of about 60 years, they were 82.7% male. Study-wide findings and caveats: Both CD4+ and CD8+ T cell populations in blood had undergone clonal expansion by week 6 at 0.1 to 3.0 mg/kg. Individuals who were partial responders at 0.1-3.0 mg/kg had clonal expansion that ranked among the lowest.

Germline values: CDR1 SGHVS, CDR2 FQNEAQ. Trimming pared 5 bases from V and 6 bases from J, leaving 9 bases between. The CDR3 contains 12 residues. TCRdb's table, derived via immunoSEQ multiplex PCR, lists solely in-frame clones and lacks some. This table has approximately 70,000 clones, about 82% appearing once. Cycle 7 day 1, cycle 4 day 1, and baseline were the timepoints at which blood was sampled. Sample: CD4+ or CD8+ T cells sorted from blood, taken in a trial of the OX40 agonist ivuxolimab. This chain connects TRBV7-8 to TRBJ2-3; no reliable D call. This TCR came from an adult with an advanced solid tumor such as melanoma, head and neck, liver or kidney cancer. This CDR3 reads CASSPDRDTQYF. The CDR3 region has the DNA TGTGCCAGCAGCCCCGATAGGGATACGCAGTATTTT.